This TCR beta chain was captured by sequencing in a study of shared clonotypes between healthy human individuals. The naive CD8 subset, CD45RO-negative cells positively selected for CCR7, excluded terminally differentiated effector memory CD45RA+ cells. Measured with immunoSEQ multiplex PCR; TCRdb has only the in-frame clones, and not every one. The sample carries about 580,000 clones, 95% to 98% recorded once. Whole-study results and caveats: The generation probabilities recorded for non-shared clonotypes fell below those of clonotypes shared by all four donors. Naive subsets generally had larger estimated richness than memory subsets.

Remarks on this clone: Its antigen is not known.

The CDR3 loop spans 13 amino acids. Germline CDR1 reads LNHNV; CDR2 reads YYDKDF (reference sequence). V lost 6 bases, J lost 4 bases, and 3 bases stayed unmatched. The chain combines TRBV15 with TRBJ1-5, with 7 bases aligning to TRBD1. Sequenced material: naive CD8+ T cells sorted from blood. This receptor was obtained from a man aged 25-45 years in good health. The CDR3 spells CATRRQGNQPQHF. CDR3 DNA sequence: TGTGCCACCAGACGACAGGGAAATCAGCCCCAGCATTTT. Full variable domain (remainder filled in from reference TRBV15 and TRBJ1-5): DAMVIQNPRYQVTQFGKPVTLSCSQTLNHNVMYWYQQKSSQAPKLLFHYYDKDFNNEADTPDNFQSRRPNTSFCFLDIRSPGLGDTAMYLCATRRQGNQPQHFGDGTRLSIL.